The clone carrying this T cell receptor (beta chain) turned up a few times. Its antigen remains unknown. With 5 bases removed from V and 10 bases from J, the gap between germline ends came to 9 bases. CDR3 length: 11 residues. Per the germline V gene, CDR1 is MNHEY and CDR2 is SVGAGI. Template switching supplied a universal primer site; unique molecular identifiers were carried on the cDNA. Each CDR3 protein gets one entry after TCRdb re-called the 5' RACE reads with MiXCR. The sample consists of some 570,000 distinct CDR3 sequences, around 20% of them appearing once. The sample comes from a study of identical twins. The study, taken as a whole, reports: Conclusions came from cross-sectional statistical analysis, not from following the same donors. Researchers reported weaker excess twin sharing in beta out-of-frame sequences. Within monozygotic twins, out-of-frame TCR alpha sharing was underestimated by the models.

The same data also contributed to another study, on yellow fever vaccine responses in identical twins.

The TCR comes from a woman younger than 35 in good health. This rearrangement joins TRBV6-5 to TRBJ2-1, with D unclear. The sequenced material came from CD4+ T cells sorted from blood. CDR3 nucleotides: TGTGCCAGCAGTAACGGGTGGGAGCAGTTCTTC. It is translated as CASSNGWEQFF.